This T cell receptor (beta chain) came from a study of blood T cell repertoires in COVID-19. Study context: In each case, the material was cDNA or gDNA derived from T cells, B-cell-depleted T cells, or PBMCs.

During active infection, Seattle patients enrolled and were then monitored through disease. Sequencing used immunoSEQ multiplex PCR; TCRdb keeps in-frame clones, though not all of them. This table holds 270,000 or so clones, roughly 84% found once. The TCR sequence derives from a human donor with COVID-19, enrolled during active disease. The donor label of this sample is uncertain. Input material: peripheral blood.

The CDR3 DNA reads TGTGCCAGCAGCCTAGACAGGGTCCGGGCGGAAGCTTTCTTT. This codes for CASSLDRVRAEAFF. The chain employs TRBV4-2 and TRBJ1-1, with 7 nucleotides matching TRBD1. The CDR3 extends over 14 amino acids. The J segment lost 8 bases and the V segment lost 4 bases, leaving 10 bases of the junction unmatched. The germline V gene encodes CDR1 LGHNA and CDR2 YNFKEQ.